This T cell receptor (beta chain) was profiled in a study of blood T cell repertoires in COVID-19. Turning to the study itself: PBMCs, B-cell-depleted T cells, or T cells provided the cDNA or gDNA that made up the material.

This CDR3 is built from 16 residues. The V segment lost 4 bases and the J segment 4 bases; nucleotides outside the gene matches: 12. The germline V gene has CDR1 SGHRS and CDR2 YFSETQ. This clone showed up just once. Study processing details: The authors estimated nucleated cell counts from reference gene primer amplification. Only in-frame clones appear in the TCRdb table, and some are missing; sequencing was by immunoSEQ multiplex PCR. The V and J calls and clone size come from that table; D and trimming were worked out from the DNA. Of around 83,000 clones listed, roughly 91% are singletons. The TCR sequence derives from a man aged 65 to 85 with active or convalescent COVID-19. The rearrangement links TRBV5-1 to TRBJ2-3; 7 nucleotides agree with TRBD1. The sample was peripheral blood. As DNA, the CDR3 is TGCGCCAGCAGCGCCGGGAACGAAGGGGGCGCAGATACGCAGTATTTT. Its protein product is CASSAGNEGGADTQYF.